Ten or more counts support the clone carrying this T cell receptor (beta chain). The antigen is not known. CDR3-region Arm-PCR and iRepertoire HTBI primers produced the TCR beta libraries. TCRdb itself ran the multiplex PCR reads through MiXCR, one entry per CDR3 protein. The sample includes 450,000 to 700,000 distinct CDR3 sequences, about 13% of them seen just once. The germline CDR1 and CDR2 sequences are SQVTM and ANQGSEA. The CDR3 is 15 residues long. V lost 3 bases to trimming and J lost 3 bases, with 12 bases between them. The data belong to a study of regulatory T cells in long-lasting Graves disease. The sample's time point: newly diagnosed GD, antithyroid drugs for less than 3 months. The TCR library was made from RNA extracted from PBMCs. Broader study findings: Not thyroid tissue but only peripheral blood was studied.

The data were also submitted as part of a second study, on T cells in Graves' hyperthyroidism and ophthalmopathy.

The sample in question was peripheral blood mononuclear cells (PBMCs), obtained at new diagnosis, from a patient treated with antithyroid drugs. The chain joins TRBV29-1 to TRBJ2-6; a possible D gene is TRBD2 (5 bases). The receptor was derived from a man between 25 and 39 years old with Graves disease. The CDR3 DNA is TGCAGCGTTGAGAGGGCAGCTGATGGGGCCAACGTCCTGACTTTC. Residues: CSVERAADGANVLTF.